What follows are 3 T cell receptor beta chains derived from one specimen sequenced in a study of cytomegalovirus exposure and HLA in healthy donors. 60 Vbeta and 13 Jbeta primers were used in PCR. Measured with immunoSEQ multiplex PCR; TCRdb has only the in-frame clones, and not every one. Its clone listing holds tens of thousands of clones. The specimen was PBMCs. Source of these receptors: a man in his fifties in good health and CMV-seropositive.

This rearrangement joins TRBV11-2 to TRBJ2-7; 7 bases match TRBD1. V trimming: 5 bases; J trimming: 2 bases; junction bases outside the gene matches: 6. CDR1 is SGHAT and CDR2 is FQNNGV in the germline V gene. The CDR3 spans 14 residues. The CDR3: CASSRHRGTYEQYF. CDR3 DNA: TGTGCCAGCAGCCGCCACAGGGGAACCTACGAGCAGTACTTC.

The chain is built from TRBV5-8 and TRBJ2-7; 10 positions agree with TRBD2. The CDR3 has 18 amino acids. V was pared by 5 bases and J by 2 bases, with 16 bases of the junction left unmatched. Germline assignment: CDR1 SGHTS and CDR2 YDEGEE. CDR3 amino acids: CASSPQGASGSGPYEQYF. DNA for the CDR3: TGTGCCAGCAGTCCTCAGGGGGCTAGCGGGAGTGGCCCCTACGAGCAGTACTTC.

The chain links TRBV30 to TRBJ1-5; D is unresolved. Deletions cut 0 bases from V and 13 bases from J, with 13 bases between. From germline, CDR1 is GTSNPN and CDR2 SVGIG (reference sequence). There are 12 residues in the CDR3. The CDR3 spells CAWSVPNGAQHF. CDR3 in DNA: TGTGCCTGGAGTGTCCCGAACGGTGCTCAGCATTTT.